The 14 T cell receptor delta chains listed next were all sequenced from one sample in a study of gamma-delta T cells after stem cell transplantation. TCRdb called clones from the RT-PCR reads again using CATT. The table includes more than 2,000 delta-chain clones, 3% to 4.5% detected once. What was sequenced was gamma-delta T cells. The receptors were gathered from a human donor. It is not recorded whose cells these are; they may come from a transplant donor.

On this clone itself: TCRdb records a much larger clone's protein for this DNA, with a difference at residue 6 that likely arises from a read error; the protein given is the translation of the DNA. This chain links TRDV2 with TRDJ1; 11 bases are a match to TRDD3. The J segment lost 0 bases and the V segment lost 1 base, leaving 9 bases of the junction unmatched. Per germline, CDR1 GEAIGNYY and CDR2 EKD. CDR3 length equals 18 residues. CDR3: CACDTLLGDRGYTDKLIF. The CDR3 bases are TGTGCCTGTGACACGCTACTGGGGGATAGAGGGTACACCGATAAACTCATCTTT.

This clone has a handful of counts. This sample includes further DNA sequences coding for the same CDR3. The chain joins TRDV1 to TRDJ1, with 7 bases fitting TRDD2. Germline V gene sequence: CDR1 TSWWSYY, CDR2 QGS. V was pared by 3 bases and J by 7 bases, with 26 bases of the junction left unmatched. This CDR3 spans 20 amino acids. CDR3 sequence: CALGESASGPLLPPRGKLIF. The CDR3 nucleotides read TGTGCTCTTGGGGAGTCCGCGTCCGGGCCCCTCCTTCCTCCCAGGGGTAAACTCATCTTT.

As concerns this clone: This may come from a read error, since a much larger clone is one base off. Other DNA sequences of this sample code for an identical CDR3. The chain carries TRDV1 and TRDJ1; D is perhaps TRDD2 (5 bases). CDR1 is TSWWSYY and CDR2 is QGS in the germline V gene. The ends were cut back, 0 bases at V and 10 bases at J, with 27 bases in the middle. This CDR3 comprises 18 residues. The CDR3 loop is CALGELAPYANSIRRLIF. Here the CDR3 DNA reads TGTGCTCTTGGGGAACTGGCCCCCTACGCCAACTCCATAAGGCGACTCATCTTT.

By sample fraction, this clone is medium-sized (0.01 to 0.1%). The likely explanation is a read error, given a far larger clone one base away. The same CDR3 arises from other DNA sequences in this sample as well. The chain couples TRDV2 to TRDJ3, with 7 bases lining up with TRDD3. The V gene's germline CDR1 is GEAIGNYY and CDR2 EKD. This CDR3 has 25 amino acids. V was pared by 0 bases and J by 1 base, with 26 bases of the junction left unmatched. The CDR3 is CACDTVSGWGTPLRLSSWDTRQMFF. In nucleotides, the CDR3 is TGTGCCTGTGACACCGTAAGTGGATGGGGGACCCCGCTTCGTTTATCGTCCTGGGACACCCGACAGATGTTTTTC.

Regarding this clone: The protein that TCRdb holds for this DNA derives from a much larger clone and differs from the translated DNA at residue 17, which likely indicates a read error; the protein shown here is translated from the DNA. This chain links TRDV2 with TRDJ1; TRDD3 aligns across 8 bases. This CDR3 has 19 residues. The germline CDR1 and CDR2 sequences are GEAIGNYY and EKD. The CDR3 region is CACDTVLGASSGITDKFIF. Written as DNA, the CDR3 is TGTGCCTGTGACACCGTACTGGGGGCATCCTCGGGGATCACCGATAAATTCATCTTT.

Comments on this clone: Given a much more abundant clone one base away, this may be a read error. Different DNA sequences within this sample yield the same CDR3. V gene TRDV2 combines with J gene TRDJ1, with D perhaps TRDD3 (5 bases). CDR1 is GEAIGNYY, CDR2 EKD, per germline. CDR3 size: 17 residues. Deletions cut 0 bases from V and 1 base from J, with 17 bases between. The CDR3 nucleotides read TGTGCCTGTGACACCGTCGGGGGGTATAAAGGCACCGATAAACTCATCTTT. Encoded protein: CACDTVGGYKGTDKLIF.

With regard to this clone: A read error is likely here: a far larger clone is one base away. At the DNA level, this CDR3 is encoded by other sequences in the same sample as well. The chain combines TRDV2 with TRDJ3, with D possibly TRDD3 on 6 matching bases. The CDR3 has 18 residues. Looked up from germline, CDR1 is GEAIGNYY and CDR2 is EKD. DNA of the CDR3: TGTGCCTGCGACACCGCGGGGATTAGCTCCTGGGACACCCGACAGATGTTTTTC. Its protein is CACDTAGISSWDTRQMFF.

This clone is medium-sized in the sample. The sample carries other DNA sequences with the same CDR3. The gene calls are TRDV2 and TRDJ1, with TRDD3 matching over 13 bases. The CDR3 has 18 residues. Per germline, CDR1 GEAIGNYY and CDR2 EKD. J lost 1 base, V lost 3 bases, and 10 bases had no gene match. The chain's CDR3 is CACDSVLGDTRVTDKLIF. Written as DNA, the CDR3 is TGTGCCTGTGACTCTGTACTGGGGGATACGAGGGTCACCGATAAACTCATCTTT.

CDR3 amino acids: CALGEIDYFGLGDTPDKLIF. The CDR3 DNA reads as TGTGCTCTTGGGGAAATCGACTACTTTGGGCTGGGGGATACACCCGATAAACTCATCTTT. The chain recombines TRDV1 with TRDJ1; 11 positions match TRDD3. The CDR3 consists of 20 residues. The germline V gene encodes CDR1 TSWWSYY and CDR2 QGS. V lost 2 bases to trimming and J lost 3 bases; unmatched junction nucleotides: 17.

CDR3 amino acids: CACDVLGARYTDKLIF. CDR3 sequence (DNA): TGTGCCTGTGACGTACTGGGGGCCAGATACACCGATAAACTCATCTTT. This rearrangement joins TRDV2 to TRDJ1; 8 bases line up with TRDD3. Germline values: CDR1 GEAIGNYY, CDR2 EKD. The ends lost 3 bases at V and 0 bases at J; junction bases unmatched: 8. This CDR3 has 16 amino acids.

This clone rates as medium-sized. This chain connects TRDV2 to TRDJ3, with TRDD3 identical over 8 bases. CDR1 and CDR2 from the germline V gene are GEAIGNYY and EKD. The CDR3 is 18 residues long. Trimming at V came to 3 bases and at J to 6 bases, leaving 12 bases not matched to a gene. The CDR3 region is CACDSTGGRPLDTRQMFF. The DNA for the CDR3 is TGTGCCTGTGACTCTACTGGGGGGCGGCCACTGGACACCCGACAGATGTTTTTC.

A few counts support this clone. This chain connects TRDV1 to TRDJ1, with 9 bases matching TRDD3. V shed 5 bases, J shed 4 bases, and the junction held 23 bases outside the gene matches. Per the germline V gene, CDR1 is TSWWSYY and CDR2 is QGS. The CDR3 is 20 residues long. The CDR3 coding sequence is TGTGCTCTTGGGACACCCTTCCTGTTCCGATTACTGGGGGACCTCGATAAACTCATCTTT. This sequence encodes CALGTPFLFRLLGDLDKLIF.

Concerning this clone itself: A far more abundant clone sits one base away, making this likely a read error. This same CDR3 is encoded by further DNA sequences in the sample. J is TRDJ1 and V is TRDV2, with 9 bases fitting TRDD3. Germline V gene lookup returns CDR1 GEAIGNYY and CDR2 EKD. CDR3 length: 15 residues. The CDR3 is CACDTLLGDTDKLIF. CDR3 nucleotides: TGTGCCTGTGACACTTTACTGGGGGACACCGATAAACTCATTTTT.

By share of the sample, this clone is medium-sized. The same CDR3 can be traced to other DNA sequences in this sample. J is TRDJ1 and V is TRDV2; D call uncertain. Trimming shortened V by 3 bases and J by 2 bases, and 15 bases separated the two germline ends. Germline V gives CDR1 GEAIGNYY, CDR2 EKD. This CDR3 spans 15 amino acids. Here the CDR3 DNA reads TGTGCCTGTGACGCGGTCTCCCGTAAAACCGATAAACTCATCTTT. Residues: CACDAVSRKTDKLIF.